The 27 T cell receptor beta chains given below trace back to one sample, sequenced in a study of blood T cell repertoires in COVID-19. Method: immunoSEQ multiplex PCR; TCRdb's copy keeps in-frame clones and lacks some. The sample has 75,000 to 95,000 clones, roughly 80% seen once; the top ten hold roughly 38%. The sample taken for sequencing was peripheral blood. These receptor sequences come from a man aged 60 to 75 with COVID-19, enrolled during active disease.

This clone has just a few counts. The chain joins TRBV12-5 to TRBJ1-1; maybe TRBD1 (5 bases). The length of the CDR3 is 12 residues. Germline-derived CDR1 and CDR2 are LGHNT and FRNRAP. Trimming removed 6 bases at V and 6 bases at J, with 11 bases between. This CDR3 is CASGGDSAEAFF. The CDR3 nucleotides read TGTGCTAGTGGCGGTGACAGTGCTGAAGCTTTCTTT.

This clone showed up just a few times. The chain is built from TRBV7-3 and TRBJ2-1, with TRBD2 as a possible D gene (6 bases). The CDR3 consists of 17 residues. V lost 6 bases and J lost 4, with 22 bases in between. Germline V gives CDR1 SGHTA, CDR2 FQGTGA. The DNA for the CDR3 is TGTGCCAGCAGTCAACGGGCGAGAGCGGGCCTTTACAATGAGCAGTTCTTC. It specifies CASSQRARAGLYNEQFF.

The chain uses TRBV11-2 and TRBJ1-1, with D possibly being TRBD1 (5 bases). The V gene lost 1 base and the J gene lost 0 bases, with 12 bases spanning the gap. Germline values: CDR1 SGHAT, CDR2 FQNNGV. The CDR3 length is 16 residues. DNA for the CDR3: TGTGCCAGCAGCTTAGGCCCTTGGGGGGTGAACACTGAAGCTTTCTTT. Translation: CASSLGPWGVNTEAFF.

This clone showed up just a few times. The rearrangement uses TRBV5-1 and TRBJ1-1; D gene ambiguous. CDR3 length equals 13 residues. Trimming cost V 4 bases and J 6 bases, with 13 bases left between them. Germline V gives CDR1 SGHRS, CDR2 YFSETQ. Written as DNA, the CDR3 is TGCGCCAGCAGCCTTGGAGGGTTTCCTGAAGCTTTCTTT. Translating gives CASSLGGFPEAFF.

This chain links TRBV19 with TRBJ2-7; 7 bases agree with TRBD1. J was trimmed by 2 bases and V by 6 bases; bases with no gene match: 4. The CDR3 extends over 13 amino acids. Germline CDR1 LNHDA, CDR2 SQIVND (reference sequence). The CDR3 DNA sequence: TGTGCCAGTAGCCGACAGGGAACCTACGAGCAGTACTTC. Protein product: CASSRQGTYEQYF. The whole variable domain, filled in from reference TRBV19 and TRBJ2-7, reads DGGITQSPKYLFRKEGQNVTLSCEQNLNHDAMYWYRQDPGQGLRLIYYSQIVNDFQKGDIAEGYSVSREKKESFPLTVTSAQKNPTAFYLCASSRQGTYEQYFGPGTRLTVT.

The V call is TRBV11-2, the J call TRBJ1-1, with D possibly TRBD1 on 6 matching bases. The germline V gene has CDR1 SGHAT and CDR2 FQNNGV. This CDR3 is 15 amino acids long. V lost 0 bases and J 5 bases, leaving 13 bases between the germline ends. Here the CDR3 reads CASSLDRIQGTEAFF. The CDR3 DNA is TGTGCCAGCAGCTTAGATCGGATCCAGGGGACTGAAGCTTTCTTT. Supplemented by reference TRBV11-2 and TRBJ1-1, the full variable domain reads EAGVAQSPRYKIIEKRQSVAFWCNPISGHATLYWYQQILGQGPKLLIQFQNNGVVDDSQLPKDRFSAERLKGVDSTLKIQPAKLEDSAVYLCASSLDRIQGTEAFFGQGTRLTVV.

The genes are TRBV3-1 (or the pseudogene TRBV3-2) and TRBJ1-4; no clear D gene. CDR3 size: 13 residues. CDR1 is LGHDT, CDR2 YNNKEL, per germline (reference sequence). V was clipped by 4 bases and J by 5 bases, with 8 bases between them. The CDR3 spells CASSLRSNEKLFF. In DNA form, the CDR3 reads TGTGCCAGCAGCCTTAGGAGCAATGAAAAACTGTTTTTT.

V gene TRBV4-1 combines with J gene TRBJ2-7; 11 nucleotides align to TRBD1. CDR1 is MGHRA, CDR2 YSYEKL, per germline. V dropped 4 bases and J dropped 3; count of bases not matched to a gene: 8. This CDR3 has 16 residues. CDR3 region: CASSPGQGAPSYEQYF. The DNA for the CDR3 is TGCGCCAGCAGCCCCGGACAGGGGGCGCCCAGCTACGAGCAGTACTTC.

This clone was counted only a few times. The chain employs TRBV7-3 and TRBJ2-2; 10 bases agree with TRBD1. CDR1 is SGHTA and CDR2 is FQGTGA in the germline V gene. Trimming at V came to 4 bases and at J to 0 bases, leaving 2 bases not matched to a gene. The CDR3 covers 16 residues. The CDR3 sequence: CASSYGQGANTGELFF. The CDR3 coding sequence is TGTGCCAGCAGCTACGGACAGGGGGCGAACACCGGGGAGCTGTTTTTT.

This sequence joins TRBV6-5 and TRBJ2-7; TRBD1 agrees at 10 bases. Germline-derived CDR1 and CDR2 are MNHEY and SVGAGI. The CDR3 sequence is 15 residues long. V was clipped by 6 bases and J by 4 bases; unmatched bases: 9. The CDR3 sequence: CASSVYGTGAYEQYF. The CDR3 nucleotides read TGTGCCAGCAGCGTTTATGGGACAGGGGCTTACGAGCAGTACTTC.

The chain has TRBV9 and TRBJ2-5; a possible D gene is TRBD1 (7 bases). The V gene's germline CDR1 is SGDLS and CDR2 YYNGEE. The CDR3 loop spans 16 amino acids. Trimming cost V 5 bases and J 5 bases, with 22 bases left between them. DNA for the CDR3: TGTGCCAGCAGTGCAGGGAGAGGGGCAGGGGGGGAGACCCAGTACTTC. This translates into CASSAGRGAGGETQYF.

The rearrangement joins TRBV7-9 to TRBJ1-2; TRBD1 aligns across 7 bases. The V gene end was trimmed by 5 bases and the J gene end by 8 bases; junction bases not matched to a gene: 14. This CDR3 has 15 amino acids. Germline CDR1 reads SEHNR; CDR2 reads FQNEAQ (reference sequence). As DNA, the CDR3 is TGTGCCAGCAGCCAAACGGCCGGGGGCAGGGGGGGCTACACCTTC. Translated, it gives CASSQTAGGRGGYTF.

V usage is TRBV2 and J usage is TRBJ2-1, with a tentative D call TRBD2 (6 bases). CDR1 and CDR2 from the germline V gene are SNHLY and FYNNEI. CDR3 length: 14 residues. Trimming took off 7 bases at V and 6 bases at J, with 16 bases between the two ends. The CDR3 nucleotides read TGTGCCAGCACCGATTTTTTTAGCGGCAATGAGCAGTTCTTC. Translation gives CASTDFFSGNEQFF.

The V gene is TRBV7-2, the J gene TRBJ1-1, with 7 bases lining up with TRBD1. The CDR3 is 16 residues long. The germline gives CDR1 SGHTA, CDR2 FQGNSA. V lost 5 bases to trimming and J lost 0 bases; unmatched junction nucleotides: 9. The CDR3: CASSGPKGALNTEAFF. DNA of the CDR3: TGTGCCAGCAGCGGCCCAAAGGGGGCGCTGAACACTGAAGCTTTCTTT. Drawing the rest from reference TRBV7-2 and TRBJ1-1, the complete variable domain is GAGVSQSPSNKVTEKGKDVELRCDPISGHTALYWYRQSLGQGLEFLIYFQGNSAPDKSGLPSDRFSAERTGGSVSTLTIQRTQQEDSAVYLCASSGPKGALNTEAFFGQGTRLTVV.

V gene TRBV27 combines with J gene TRBJ2-7, with TRBD1 identical over 7 bases. V lost 4 bases and J lost 6; bases outside the gene matches: 15. CDR1 and CDR2 from the germline V gene are MNHEY and SMNVEV (reference sequence). The CDR3 consists of 16 residues. The CDR3 nucleotides are TGTGCCAGCAGTTCCCCCTTTGAGGGGGCGAGGGGCGAGCAGTACTTC. It translates to CASSSPFEGARGEQYF.

A few counts support this clone. An end of the junction differs from the germline gene, which may be a read error. Other nucleotide sequences from this sample produce the same CDR3. The rearrangement uses TRBV5-5 and TRBJ2-3; TRBD2 might be the D (7 bases). Germline V gives CDR1 SGHKS, CDR2 YYEKEE (reference sequence). This CDR3 contains 16 residues. CDR3 sequence reads: CASRLGGGGRALPGYF. CDR3 sequence (DNA): TGTGCCAGCCGCTTGGGCGGGGGCGGGCGGGCCCTCCCTGGGTATTTT.

The genes are TRBV18 and TRBJ2-1, with a weak D call TRBD2 (6 bases). V shed 1 base and J shed 6 bases, with 7 bases lying between them. The CDR3 has 13 amino acids. Germline CDR1 is KGHSH and CDR2 is LQKENI. This CDR3 reads CASSPQAGNEQFF. The DNA of the CDR3 is TGTGCCAGCTCACCACAAGCGGGCAATGAGCAGTTCTTC.

This chain uses TRBV18 with TRBJ2-2; 9 positions match TRBD2. This CDR3 has 16 residues. With V trimmed by 5 bases and J by 3 bases, 7 bases remained unmatched. Germline CDR1 reads KGHSH; CDR2 reads LQKENI. CDR3 amino acids: CASSVSGTSYTGELFF. The CDR3 coding sequence is TGTGCCAGCTCAGTTTCCGGGACTAGCTACACCGGGGAGCTGTTTTTT. The full variable domain, completed using reference TRBV18 and TRBJ2-2, is NAGVMQNPRHLVRRRGQEARLRCSPMKGHSHVYWYRQLPEEGLKFMVYLQKENIIDESGMPKERFSAEFPKEGPSILRIQQVVRGDSAAYFCASSVSGTSYTGELFFGEGSRLTVL.

The chain combines TRBV7-2 with TRBJ1-3; 9 bases match TRBD1. The CDR3 contains 15 residues. J lost 3 bases, V lost 3 bases, and 3 bases had no gene match. Germline values: CDR1 SGHTA, CDR2 FQGNSA. The CDR3 coding sequence is TGTGCCAGCAGCTTGGACAGGGGTGTTGGAAACACCATATATTTT. Translated, it gives CASSLDRGVGNTIYF.

This clone was seen only once. The rearrangement links TRBV28 to TRBJ1-6; no clear D gene. Germline lookup yields CDR1 MDHEN and CDR2 SYDVKM. The CDR3 extends over 10 amino acids. V lost 5 bases and J 16 bases, leaving 9 bases between the germline ends. This CDR3 is CASSTSHLHF. CDR3 in DNA: TGTGCCAGCAGTACCTCACATCTCCACTTT.

The rearrangement links TRBV2 to TRBJ2-7; D may be TRBD2 (6 bases). This CDR3 has 15 residues. V was pared by 4 bases and J by 2 bases, with 15 bases between. In germline, CDR1 is SNHLY, CDR2 FYNNEI. CDR3 nucleotides: TGTGCCAGCAGTGGATGGGGGGATGGCACCTACGAGCAGTACTTC. It specifies CASSGWGDGTYEQYF.

The gene calls are TRBV5-1 and TRBJ2-7; D possibly corresponds to TRBD2 (6 bases). The V gene lost 0 bases and the J gene lost 1 base, with 11 bases spanning the gap. The germline CDR1 and CDR2 sequences are SGHRS and YFSETQ. The CDR3 runs to 15 residues. Written as DNA, the CDR3 is TGCGCCAGCAGCTTGGGACTAGGCCCTTCCTACGAGCAGTACTTC. Its protein product is CASSLGLGPSYEQYF.

This rearrangement joins TRBV7-9 to TRBJ1-1; D gene unclear. Trimming removed 10 bases from V and 1 base from J, with 16 bases in between. This CDR3 contains 14 residues. Per germline, CDR1 SEHNR and CDR2 FQNEAQ (reference sequence). This CDR3 is CAINPRAGNTEAFF. CDR3 in DNA: TGTGCCATAAACCCCCGAGCGGGGAACACTGAAGCTTTCTTT.

The chain is built from TRBV9 and TRBJ2-7; D is undetermined. V was shortened by 2 bases and J by 0 bases, with 9 bases between the two germline ends. The CDR3 contains 14 residues. Germline V gives CDR1 SGDLS, CDR2 YYNGEE. This CDR3 is CASSVRSSSYEQYF. In DNA, the CDR3 is TGTGCCAGCAGCGTGAGGTCCAGCTCCTACGAGCAGTACTTC.

The genes are TRBV20-1 and TRBJ2-7; D call uncertain. V shed 3 bases and J shed 5 bases, with 5 bases lying between them. The CDR3 extends over 10 amino acids. The V gene's germline CDR1 is DFQATT and CDR2 SNEGSKA (reference sequence). In DNA form, the CDR3 reads TGCAGTGCTAGTATCAACGAGCAGTACTTC. Translated: CSASINEQYF.

The chain employs TRBV6-5 and TRBJ1-1; D call uncertain. Germline assignment: CDR1 MNHEY and CDR2 SVGAGI. This CDR3 is built from 14 residues. Between the trimmed V and J ends, which lost 0 bases and 4 bases, there was a span of 9 bases. The DNA of the CDR3 is TGTGCCAGCAGTTACTCCACGGAGGGCACTGAAGCTTTCTTT. Translated, it gives CASSYSTEGTEAFF.

This clone was counted a few times. The chain is built from TRBV5-1 and TRBJ1-5; TRBD1 aligns across 9 bases. The CDR3 spans 15 residues. CDR1 is SGHRS, CDR2 YFSETQ, per germline. The trim removed 1 base at V and 5 bases at J, leaving 4 bases unmatched. In DNA form, the CDR3 reads TGCGCCAGCAGCTTGTCGGGACAGGGAGATCAGCCCCAGCATTTT. Protein sequence: CASSLSGQGDQPQHF.